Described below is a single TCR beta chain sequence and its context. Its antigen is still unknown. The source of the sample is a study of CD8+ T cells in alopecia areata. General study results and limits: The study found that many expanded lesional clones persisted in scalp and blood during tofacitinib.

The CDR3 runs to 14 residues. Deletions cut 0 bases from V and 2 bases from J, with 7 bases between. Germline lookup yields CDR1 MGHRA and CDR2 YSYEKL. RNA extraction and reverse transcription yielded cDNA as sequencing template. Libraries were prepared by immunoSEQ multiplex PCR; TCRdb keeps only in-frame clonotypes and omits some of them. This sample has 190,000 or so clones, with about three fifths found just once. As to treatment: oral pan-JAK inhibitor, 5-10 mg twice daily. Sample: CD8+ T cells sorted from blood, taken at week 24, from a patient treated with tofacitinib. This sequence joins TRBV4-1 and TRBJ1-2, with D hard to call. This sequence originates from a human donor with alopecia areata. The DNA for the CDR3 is TGCGCCAGCAGCCAAGATCTAGAAAACTATGGCTACACCTTC. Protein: CASSQDLENYGYTF.